This is a list of T cell receptor beta chains from one sample in a study of blood T cell repertoires in COVID-19. The repertoire was sequenced with immunoSEQ multiplex PCR; TCRdb's copy has only in-frame clones and lacks some. The data hold 160,000 or so clones, with approximately 81% observed a single time. Input material: peripheral blood. The source is a man in his forties with acute or convalescent COVID-19. CDR3s include the opening cysteine and the closing phenylalanine or tryptophan. A D gene is named only where the DNA matches it firmly. Size values are once, few and many counts, or a class for expanded clones, and some rows have none.

D gene,J gene,clone size,V gene,CDR3 DNA,CDR3 protein
NA,TRBJ1-1,few,TRBV6-5,TGTGCCAGCAGTTACTCATCGGTCACTGAAGCTTTCTTT,CASSYSSVTEAFF
TRBD1,TRBJ1-1,NA,TRBV30,TGTGCCTGGAGTGCCAACCTCCGACAGGGAGTGGCTTTCTTT,CAWSANLRQGVAFF
TRBD1,TRBJ1-5,few,TRBV2,TGTGCCAGCAGACGGACAGGGACGGGTCAGCCCCAGCATTTT,CASRRTGTGQPQHF
NA,TRBJ2-7,NA,TRBV28,TGTGCCAGCAACTTCGATGGGTTAGCTTCCTACGAGCAGTACTTC,CASNFDGLASYEQYF
TRBD1,TRBJ2-7,once,TRBV28,TGTGCCAGCAGCCTCCGACAGGGGCTCAACGAGCAGTACTTC,CASSLRQGLNEQYF
TRBD2,TRBJ2-2,NA,TRBV3-1/TRBV3-2,TGTGCCAGCAGCTTAGCAGCGGGGGTAGGTGTGCTGTTTTTT,CASSLAAGVGVLFF
TRBD2,TRBJ2-4,NA,TRBV19,TGTGCCAGTAGTCCATCAGACGGGGGGGCTGGCAAAAACATTCAGTACTTC,CASSPSDGGAGKNIQYF
TRBD1,TRBJ2-1,NA,TRBV5-6,TGTGCCAGCAGTTCCCGGCCGGGACAGGGTCCCAATGAGCAGTTCTTC,CASSSRPGQGPNEQFF
TRBD2,TRBJ2-1,NA,TRBV7-2,TGTGCCAGCAGCGCCGGGGGGTGGAATGAGCAGTTCTTC,CASSAGGWNEQFF
NA,TRBJ1-2,NA,TRBV2,TGTGCCAGCAGTGAAGCCCGAGCTAACTATGGCTACACCTTC,CASSEARANYGYTF
NA,TRBJ2-7,NA,TRBV5-6,TGTGCCAGCAGCTTGGGACAGCTCCCCTACGAGCAGTACTTC,CASSLGQLPYEQYF
NA,TRBJ1-5,NA,TRBV12-3/TRBV12-4,TGTGCCAGCGGCTCACAGGTCTATCAGCCCCAGCATTTT,CASGSQVYQPQHF
TRBD1,TRBJ2-7,NA,TRBV9,TGTGCCAGCAGCTACGGGACAGAAGCCTTCTACGAGCAGTACTTC,CASSYGTEAFYEQYF
NA,TRBJ2-7,NA,TRBV6-6,TGTGCCAGCAGCCTCCGGGTCACAACTAACGAGCAGTACTTC,CASSLRVTTNEQYF
NA,TRBJ2-2,NA,TRBV18,TGTGCCAGCTCACCACGGGCCCCAGGGAACGCCGGGGAGCTGTTTTTT,CASSPRAPGNAGELFF
NA,TRBJ1-5,NA,TRBV6-2/TRBV6-3,TGTGCCAGCAGTTACGAGGACGGGGGGAGCAATCAGCCCCAGCATTTT,CASSYEDGGSNQPQHF
NA,TRBJ1-4,NA,TRBV23-1,TGCGCCAGCAGTCAAGAGGTCAGCGAACCCCCTAATGAAAAACTGTTTTTT,CASSQEVSEPPNEKLFF
NA,TRBJ2-2,NA,TRBV29-1,TGCAGCGTTCGGGACTCCTACACCGGGGAGCTGTTTTTT,CSVRDSYTGELFF
NA,TRBJ1-1,NA,TRBV10-3,TGTGCCATCAGCGCGCGGGCGTTGAACACTGAAGCTTTCTTT,CAISARALNTEAFF
NA,TRBJ1-1,NA,TRBV2,TGTGCCAGCAGTGGGGAGGGGAACACTGAAGCTTTCTTT,CASSGEGNTEAFF
TRBD1,TRBJ2-7,NA,TRBV9,TGTGCCAGCAGCCCCCGGACAGGGGGATACTACGAGCAGTACTTC,CASSPRTGGYYEQYF
NA,TRBJ1-2,NA,TRBV5-1,TGCGCCAGCAGCTTGGATGGGGCTGGCTACACCTTC,CASSLDGAGYTF
NA,TRBJ1-2,NA,TRBV15,TGTGCCACCAGCAGAGGAGGGATCCAAGGCGGCGGCTACACCTTC,CATSRGGIQGGGYTF
NA,TRBJ1-1,NA,TRBV13,TGTGCCAGCAGCTCCACTACTAATATAAGGGGCCTGAACACTGAAGCTTTCTTT,CASSSTTNIRGLNTEAFF
TRBD1,TRBJ1-2,NA,TRBV14,TGTGCCAGCACCAGGACAGGGTACTATGGCTACACCTTC,CASTRTGYYGYTF
NA,TRBJ2-1,NA,TRBV6-2/TRBV6-3,TGTGCCAGCAGCCCCCTCGGTCAGCCTAGCGATGAGCAGTTCTTC,CASSPLGQPSDEQFF
NA,TRBJ1-5,NA,TRBV19,TGTGCCAGTACCGGCGGAGGAGGAGGGAATCAGCCCCAGCATTTT,CASTGGGGGNQPQHF
TRBD1,TRBJ1-2,NA,TRBV9,TGTGCCAGCAGCGCCACAGGGGGGGTAGGTGGCTACACCTTC,CASSATGGVGGYTF
NA,TRBJ1-2,NA,TRBV5-4,TGTGCCAGCAGCCAGCGGCAGCCTAACTATGGCTACACCTTC,CASSQRQPNYGYTF
TRBD2,TRBJ2-7,NA,TRBV28,TGTGCCAGCAGTATCCGACAGCGGGGGGGCTACGAGCAGTACTTC,CASSIRQRGGYEQYF
TRBD1,TRBJ1-6,NA,TRBV5-4,TGTGCCAGCAGCGGGGGACAGGGGGCGTCCTATAATTCACCCCTCCACTTT,CASSGGQGASYNSPLHF
NA,TRBJ1-1,few,TRBV18,TGTGCCAGCTCACCACCTGCAGGGGAAGCTTTCTTT,CASSPPAGEAFF
TRBD1,TRBJ2-5,NA,TRBV20-1,TGCAGTGCTGCCAGGGGGGAGACCCAGTACTTC,CSAARGETQYF
TRBD1,TRBJ1-2,few,TRBV28,TGTGCCAGCAACACCGGGACAGGCTATGGCTACACCTTC,CASNTGTGYGYTF
TRBD2,TRBJ2-1,NA,TRBV7-8,TGTGCCAGCAGCCGGACTAGCGGGGTAAACAATGAGCAGTTCTTC,CASSRTSGVNNEQFF
TRBD1,TRBJ1-3,NA,TRBV7-2,TGTGCCAGCAGCTTAGGTTTAGGGACAGGGGAATCTGGAAACACCATATATTTT,CASSLGLGTGESGNTIYF
TRBD1,TRBJ1-1,NA,TRBV30,TGTGCCTGGGACCCGGACAGGAAAGTTGAAGCTTTCTTT,CAWDPDRKVEAFF
NA,TRBJ2-7,NA,TRBV19,TGTGCCAGTAGTATCTCCGGGGACAAAACCTACGAGCAGTACTTC,CASSISGDKTYEQYF
TRBD2,TRBJ2-3,NA,TRBV24-1,TGTGCCACCAGTGATTTACCTAGCGGGAGAAGCCAACAGTATTTT,CATSDLPSGRSQQYF
NA,TRBJ1-6,NA,TRBV7-9,TGTGCCAGCAGCTGGGGCCCCTTGACTTCACCCCTCCACTTT,CASSWGPLTSPLHF
NA,TRBJ2-5,NA,TRBV9,TGTGCCAGCAGCGTAGATTTTATGGAGACCCAGTACTTC,CASSVDFMETQYF
NA,TRBJ1-1,NA,TRBV12-5,TGTGCTAGTGGTTTGGTACTAGTCGGGGGGGCGGCTGAAGCTTTCTTT,CASGLVLVGGAAEAFF
TRBD1,TRBJ2-3,NA,TRBV5-6,TGTGCCAGCAGCTTATACGCGGACAGGAAGATCACAGATACGCAGTATTTT,CASSLYADRKITDTQYF
NA,TRBJ1-6,once,TRBV5-6,TGTGCCAGCAGCTTTAGTCGAGGGGGAGGGTCACCCCTCCACTTT,CASSFSRGGGSPLHF
NA,TRBJ2-7,NA,TRBV28,TGTGCCAGCAGCTCCCCAGGAAGAGGGTACGAGCAGTACTTC,CASSSPGRGYEQYF
NA,TRBJ1-4,NA,TRBV19,TGTGCCAGTACCGGCCGGGGGGGAGCTAATGAAAAACTGTTTTTT,CASTGRGGANEKLFF
NA,TRBJ1-5,NA,TRBV20-1,TGCAGTGCTAGTGGTCAGGCGGGCACCTATCAGCCCCAGCATTTT,CSASGQAGTYQPQHF
NA,TRBJ1-2,NA,TRBV16,TGTGCCAGCAGCCAGCCCCTACAGGGTGACTATGGCTACACCTTC,CASSQPLQGDYGYTF
TRBD2,TRBJ2-7,NA,TRBV5-4,TGTGCCAGCAGCTTGACTAGCGGGGGCTACGAGCAGTACTTC,CASSLTSGGYEQYF
TRBD1,TRBJ1-1,NA,TRBV7-9,TGTGCCAGCAGCCAACAGGGGATGAACACTGAAGCTTTCTTT,CASSQQGMNTEAFF
TRBD1,TRBJ1-6,NA,TRBV6-2/TRBV6-3,TGTGCCAGCAGTTTGGGACAGGGGGCCTCACCCCTCCACTTT,CASSLGQGASPLHF
NA,TRBJ1-4,once,TRBV24-1,TGTGCCACCAGTGATCCCTCACGGAGGAATAATGAAAAACTGTTTTTT,CATSDPSRRNNEKLFF
TRBD2,TRBJ2-5,NA,TRBV3-1/TRBV3-2,TGTGCCAGTCAGGAAGCGGGGGATGAGACCCAGTACTTC,CASQEAGDETQYF
TRBD1,TRBJ2-2,NA,TRBV5-4,TGTGCCAGCAGCTTTTGGACAGGGGACACCGGGGAGCTGTTTTTT,CASSFWTGDTGELFF
NA,TRBJ1-1,once,TRBV18,TGTGCCAGCTCAACAGGGAACACTGAAGCTTTCTTT,CASSTGNTEAFF
TRBD1,TRBJ1-5,NA,TRBV2,TGTGCCAGCAGTAATACAGGGGATCGATGGTCCCAGCATTTT,CASSNTGDRWSQHF
NA,TRBJ2-2,NA,TRBV28,TGTGCCAGCAACCCCAGGGGATTCCGATCGTCCGTGGAGCTGTTTTTT,CASNPRGFRSSVELFF
TRBD1,TRBJ1-6,NA,TRBV5-6,TGTGCCAGCAGCGGACAGGCGGGGAATTCACCCCTCCACTTT,CASSGQAGNSPLHF